One sample yielded the 28 T cell receptor beta chains listed below, sequenced in a study of blood T cell repertoires in COVID-19. Libraries were prepared by immunoSEQ multiplex PCR; TCRdb keeps only in-frame clonotypes and omits some of them. The repertoire has under 200,000 clones, approximately 85% of them found once; the top ten carry about 6%. The sample taken for sequencing was PBMCs or T cells enriched from blood (not recorded which). The receptors come from a man aged 35 to 55 with acute COVID-19.

The genes are TRBV4-1 and TRBJ2-7; TRBD2 matches 8 bases. The CDR3 has 13 amino acids. CDR1 and CDR2 from the germline V gene are MGHRA and YSYEKL. V lost 10 bases, J lost 7 bases, and 12 bases stayed unmatched. CDR3 loop: CATRGSGIGEQYF. CDR3 bases: TGCGCCACACGAGGTAGCGGGATTGGGGAGCAGTACTTC.

The genes are TRBV29-1 and TRBJ2-7; D gene uncertain. Deletions cut 4 bases from V and 0 bases from J, with 4 bases between. Germline V CDR1 and CDR2: SQVTM, ANQGSEA. The CDR3 contains 11 residues. Written as DNA, the CDR3 is TGCAGCGTTGCTAGCTCCTACGAGCAGTACTTC. Translated, it gives CSVASSYEQYF.

The chain recombines TRBV27 with TRBJ2-1; TRBD2 matches at 8 bases. V shed 11 bases, J shed 7 bases, and the junction held 10 bases outside the gene matches. Germline values: CDR1 MNHEY, CDR2 SMNVEV (reference sequence). The CDR3 is made up of 13 amino acids. The CDR3 nucleotides read TGTGCCGGAGCGGGACTAGACCCTAATGAGCAGTTCTTC. It codes for CAGAGLDPNEQFF.

The chain links TRBV7-2 to TRBJ2-1, with TRBD2 identical over 11 bases. The CDR3 loop spans 14 amino acids. V was clipped by 5 bases and J by 8 bases; unmatched bases: 5. The germline V gene encodes CDR1 SGHTA and CDR2 FQGNSA. CDR3 sequence: CASSTFSGRDEQFF. In DNA, the CDR3 is TGTGCCAGCAGCACCTTTAGCGGGAGGGATGAGCAGTTCTTC.

This clone was counted a few times. This chain connects TRBV4-3 to TRBJ1-1; a possible D gene is TRBD1 (6 bases). The CDR3 has 14 amino acids. With 2 bases removed from V and 3 bases from J, the gap between germline ends came to 10 bases. Germline V lookup: CDR1 LGHNA, CDR2 YSLEER. CDR3 bases: TGCGCCAGCAGCCAACTTAACAGGGACACTGAAGCTTTCTTT. Encoded protein: CASSQLNRDTEAFF.

The chain couples TRBV10-3 to TRBJ2-7, with D unresolved. V was cut by 0 bases and J by 0 bases, with 6 bases left in between. In germline, CDR1 is ENHRY, CDR2 SYGVKD. The CDR3 has 14 residues. The CDR3 region is CAISESASSYEQYF. In DNA form, the CDR3 reads TGTGCCATCAGTGAGTCCGCTAGCTCCTACGAGCAGTACTTC.

This chain uses TRBV7-9 with TRBJ2-7; 9 bases fit TRBD1. Trimming took 5 bases from V and 4 from J; bases not matched to a gene: 12. There are 16 residues in the CDR3. CDR1 SEHNR and CDR2 FQNEAQ come from the germline V gene (reference sequence). The DNA for the CDR3 is TGTGCCAGCAGCCTAACCGGGACAGGGACAAAGTACGAGCAGTACTTC. Protein sequence: CASSLTGTGTKYEQYF.

This clone turned up a few times. The chain has TRBV28 and TRBJ2-6; 10 nucleotides align to TRBD1. The CDR3 is 17 amino acids. Germline V gene lookup returns CDR1 MDHEN and CDR2 SYDVKM. V lost 6 bases to trimming and J lost 1 base; unmatched junction nucleotides: 6. The CDR3 loop reads CASRRDRGLSGANVLTF. In DNA, the CDR3 is TGTGCCAGCAGACGGGACAGGGGTCTTTCTGGGGCCAACGTCCTGACTTTC.

The chain recombines TRBV27 with TRBJ2-7, with D possibly TRBD2 on 6 matching bases. The CDR3 loop spans 18 amino acids. Trimming left V 2 bases short and J 1 base short, with 21 bases between. Germline V gene lookup returns CDR1 MNHEY and CDR2 SMNVEV (reference sequence). The CDR3 is CASSLKPGQRGRSYEQYF. Here the CDR3 DNA reads TGTGCCAGCAGTTTAAAGCCCGGCCAGCGAGGGAGGTCCTACGAGCAGTACTTC.

On this clone: The sample contains more than one DNA sequence encoding this CDR3. The chain joins TRBV28 to TRBJ1-3; a weak D match, TRBD1 (6 bases). Trimming left V 5 bases short and J 7 bases short, with 9 bases between. Per the germline V gene, CDR1 is MDHEN and CDR2 is SYDVKM. This CDR3 is 12 amino acids long. The CDR3 DNA follows: TGTGCCAGCAGTCTTCAGGGGAACACCATATATTTT. It specifies CASSLQGNTIYF. The full variable domain, in which reference TRBV28 and TRBJ1-3 provide the parts outside the CDR3, is DVKVTQSSRYLVKRTGEKVFLECVQDMDHENMFWYRQDPGLGLRLIYFSYDVKMKEKGDIPEGYSVSREKKERFSLILESASTNQTSMYLCASSLQGNTIYFGEGSWLTVV.

The rearrangement joins TRBV13 to TRBJ2-3; TRBD1 agrees at 8 bases. Germline-derived CDR1 and CDR2 are PRHDT and FYEKMQ (reference sequence). The CDR3 totals 14 residues. Trimming cost V 3 bases and J 3 bases; bases outside gene matches: 2. The CDR3 DNA follows: TGTGCCAGCAGCTTCGACAGGGGAACAGATACGCAGTATTTT. Translated: CASSFDRGTDTQYF.

The CDR3 reads CASTGTGGSTGELFF. The CDR3 coding sequence is TGTGCCAGTACAGGTACAGGGGGTAGCACCGGGGAGCTGTTTTTT. This rearrangement joins TRBV19 to TRBJ2-2, with 8 bases identical to TRBD1. V was clipped by 7 bases and J by 4 bases; unmatched bases: 8. The germline CDR1 and CDR2 sequences are LNHDA and SQIVND (reference sequence). This CDR3 contains 15 residues.

The chain joins TRBV5-1 to TRBJ1-2; D is unresolved. V was shortened by 1 base and J by 2 bases, with 6 bases between the two germline ends. The CDR3 has 13 amino acids. Germline CDR1 reads SGHRS; CDR2 reads YFSETQ. CDR3 in amino acids: CASSLQQNYGYTF. The CDR3, as DNA: TGCGCCAGCAGCTTGCAACAAAACTATGGCTACACCTTC.

The rearrangement links TRBV3-1 (or the pseudogene TRBV3-2) to TRBJ1-3; D is ambiguous. The CDR3 totals 12 residues. Trimming pared 4 bases from V and 10 bases from J, leaving 11 bases between. The germline V gene has CDR1 LGHDT and CDR2 YNNKEL (reference sequence). The CDR3 reads CASSPGSTTIYF. CDR3 DNA sequence: TGTGCCAGCAGCCCGGGATCCACGACCATATATTTT.

Comment on this clone: Sequence at one end of the junction differs from germline and may be a read error. CDR3 sequence reads: CASSQDRDQETQYF. CDR3 nucleotides: TGTGCCAGCAGTCAAGATCGGGACCAAGAGACCCAGTACTTC. V gene TRBV3-1 (or the pseudogene TRBV3-2) combines with J gene TRBJ2-5; D remains unclear. From germline, CDR1 is LGHDT and CDR2 YNNKEL (reference sequence). CDR3 size: 14 residues.

This clone was seen only once. The gene calls are TRBV11-3 and TRBJ2-6; no clear D gene. This CDR3 contains 14 residues. Germline assignment: CDR1 SGHNT and CDR2 YENEEA. The V end was cut by 5 bases, the J end by 0 bases, with 5 bases between. As DNA, the CDR3 is TGTGCCAGCAGCCCAGACTCTGGGGCCAACGTCCTGACTTTC. Protein product: CASSPDSGANVLTF.

The V call is TRBV12-5, the J call TRBJ2-2; 9 positions match TRBD1. Trimming removed 5 bases from V and 7 bases from J; junction bases left unmatched: 5. Germline V gives CDR1 LGHNT, CDR2 FRNRAP. The CDR3 is 14 residues long. The DNA for the CDR3 is TGTGCTAGTGGTGTGGACAGGGGCTACGGGGAGCTGTTTTTT. Encoded protein: CASGVDRGYGELFF.

The chain joins TRBV28 to TRBJ1-5; TRBD1 aligns across 8 bases. The CDR3 runs 14 residues. V gave up 2 bases and J gave up 10 bases; unmatched junction bases: 7. CDR1 MDHEN and CDR2 SYDVKM come from the germline V gene. The CDR3 protein is CASSLPQGADPQHF. CDR3 bases: TGTGCCAGCAGTTTACCGCAGGGGGCTGATCCCCAGCATTTT. Filled out from reference TRBV28 and TRBJ1-5, the complete variable domain reads DVKVTQSSRYLVKRTGEKVFLECVQDMDHENMFWYRQDPGLGLRLIYFSYDVKMKEKGDIPEGYSVSREKKERFSLILESASTNQTSMYLCASSLPQGADPQHFGDGTRLSIL.

This clone was detected a few times. This specimen includes other DNA sequences encoding the same CDR3. The chain employs TRBV9 and TRBJ1-1; D is unresolved. Germline lookup yields CDR1 SGDLS and CDR2 YYNGEE. The V end was cut by 3 bases, the J end by 0 bases, with 9 bases between. This CDR3 has 14 amino acids. The CDR3 here is CASSASVLNTEAFF. CDR3 DNA: TGTGCCAGCAGCGCGTCAGTTTTGAACACTGAAGCTTTCTTT.

The V call is TRBV28, the J call TRBJ1-1; 7 bases map to TRBD1. From germline, CDR1 is MDHEN and CDR2 SYDVKM. J lost 1 base, V lost 7 bases, and 3 bases had no gene match. This CDR3 region has 13 residues. Written as DNA, the CDR3 is TGTGCCAGCAAACGACAGGGGAACACTGAAGCTTTCTTT. This sequence encodes CASKRQGNTEAFF. Using reference TRBV28 and TRBJ1-1 for the parts outside the CDR3, the full variable domain is DVKVTQSSRYLVKRTGEKVFLECVQDMDHENMFWYRQDPGLGLRLIYFSYDVKMKEKGDIPEGYSVSREKKERFSLILESASTNQTSMYLCASKRQGNTEAFFGQGTRLTVV.

The chain carries TRBV19 and TRBJ2-1; TRBD2 matches at 10 bases. V shed 7 bases, J shed 5 bases, and the junction held 5 bases outside the gene matches. Germline assignment: CDR1 LNHDA and CDR2 SQIVND (reference sequence). The CDR3 covers 14 residues. The CDR3 protein is CASIGLAEHNEQFF. CDR3 DNA sequence: TGTGCCAGTATCGGACTAGCGGAACACAATGAGCAGTTCTTC.

The table lists this clone with a count of one. The rearrangement joins TRBV28 to TRBJ1-4; 8 bases are shared with TRBD1. CDR1 and CDR2 from the germline V gene are MDHEN and SYDVKM. The V gene end was trimmed by 9 bases and the J gene end by 2 bases; junction bases not matched to a gene: 2. This CDR3 is built from 13 residues. The CDR3 sequence: CASNRGTNEKLFF. CDR3 DNA: TGTGCCAGTAACAGGGGGACTAATGAAAAACTGTTTTTT. Full variable domain (rest looked up from reference TRBV28 and TRBJ1-4): DVKVTQSSRYLVKRTGEKVFLECVQDMDHENMFWYRQDPGLGLRLIYFSYDVKMKEKGDIPEGYSVSREKKERFSLILESASTNQTSMYLCASNRGTNEKLFFGSGTQLSVL.

This clone showed up just once. The genes are TRBV5-1 and TRBJ1-2; D ambiguous. CDR3 length equals 13 residues. CDR1 SGHRS and CDR2 YFSETQ come from the germline V gene. V was cut by 5 bases and J by 6 bases, with 14 bases left in between. For the CDR3, the DNA is TGCGCCAGCAGACCCGAGCGAGCAGATGGCTACACCTTC. This gives the protein CASRPERADGYTF.

V gene TRBV6-6 combines with J gene TRBJ1-5; D is undetermined. The CDR3 is 13 amino acids. V lost 8 bases and J lost 0, with 8 bases in between. Germline assignment: CDR1 MNHNY and CDR2 SVGAGI (reference sequence). CDR3 sequence reads: CASLGRSNQPQHF. CDR3 sequence (DNA): TGTGCCAGCTTGGGCCGTAGCAATCAGCCCCAGCATTTT.

V usage is TRBV29-1 and J usage is TRBJ2-1; 13 nucleotides match TRBD2. The trim removed 6 bases at V and 5 bases at J, leaving 1 base unmatched. The CDR3 covers 13 residues. Germline lookup yields CDR1 SQVTM and CDR2 ANQGSEA. CDR3 sequence: CSVTSGRNNEQFF. As DNA, the CDR3 is TGCAGCGTGACTAGCGGGAGGAACAATGAGCAGTTCTTC.

The chain joins TRBV20-1 to TRBJ2-7; 8 bases agree with TRBD1. Per the germline V gene, CDR1 is DFQATT and CDR2 is SNEGSKA (reference sequence). V shed 3 bases and J 5 bases; nucleotides not matched to a gene: 9. The CDR3 has 14 residues. CDR3 bases: TGCAGTGCTAGTGACTCCAGGGGGCGCGACGAGCAGTACTTC. Translation: CSASDSRGRDEQYF.

The rearrangement links TRBV10-3 to TRBJ2-3; the D gene is possibly TRBD1 (7 bases). Trimming removed 3 bases at V and 7 bases at J, with 14 bases between. The CDR3 spans 14 residues. In germline, CDR1 is ENHRY, CDR2 SYGVKD. CDR3 nucleotides: TGTGCCATCAGTGATGTTCAGGGGGGAAATACGCAGTATTTT. Translated: CAISDVQGGNTQYF.

The CDR3 bases are TGTGCCAGCAGCGTAGACGGGGGGCCCAACTCTGGAAACACCATATATTTT. This encodes CASSVDGGPNSGNTIYF. This chain links TRBV9 with TRBJ1-3; D may be TRBD1 (6 bases). Germline V gene sequence: CDR1 SGDLS, CDR2 YYNGEE. The CDR3 sequence is 17 residues long. V was cut by 0 bases and J by 0 bases, with 13 bases left in between.